The next 23 T cell receptor beta chains were all read from a single sample in a study of T-cell reconstitution after alpha-beta-depleted transplantation in children. As it was prepared, the TCRbeta library received unique molecular identifiers. TCRdb processed the PCR reads anew with MiXCR; each CDR3 protein has one entry. This table holds about 980,000 distinct CDR3 sequences, about 31% found once. Sequenced material: PBMCs, mostly from graft donor cells, taken 360 days after TCRalphabeta/CD19-depleted stem cell transplant. Every receptor here comes from a boy under three years old who had a stem cell transplant for SCID, so the T cells may come from the graft donor.

The chain couples TRBV5-1 to TRBJ2-1; tentatively, D is TRBD1 (6 bases). Trimming took 0 bases from V and 4 from J, leaving 17 bases between them. Looked up from germline, CDR1 is SGHRS and CDR2 is YFSETQ. CDR3 length equals 17 residues. This CDR3 is CASSLGITPQGYNEQFF. The CDR3 bases are TGCGCCAGCAGCTTGGGTATAACACCCCAGGGGTACAATGAGCAGTTCTTC.

This clonotype appeared a few times. This chain uses TRBV6-5 with TRBJ1-2; D gene unclear. The germline CDR1 and CDR2 sequences are MNHEY and SVGAGI. The CDR3 runs 14 residues. Trimming removed 4 bases at V and 2 bases at J, with 11 bases between. Here the CDR3 reads CASSSDGVNYGYTF. The CDR3 region has the DNA TGTGCCAGCAGTTCCGACGGGGTGAACTATGGCTACACCTTC.

In this sample, this clonotype turned up once. The V call is TRBV5-1, the J call TRBJ1-6; 7 bases are a match to TRBD1. Looked up from germline, CDR1 is SGHRS and CDR2 is YFSETQ. V lost 3 bases to trimming and J lost 12 bases; unmatched junction nucleotides: 15. This CDR3 region has 16 residues. The CDR3 is CASSSMTGNDALPLHF. The CDR3 bases are TGCGCCAGCAGCTCGATGACAGGGAATGACGCTTTACCCCTCCACTTT.

The chain employs TRBV20-1 and TRBJ1-1; no clear D. V gave up 0 bases and J gave up 2 bases, with 10 bases separating them. This CDR3 comprises 14 residues. The germline CDR1 and CDR2 sequences are DFQATT and SNEGSKA (reference sequence). Written as DNA, the CDR3 is TGCAGTGCTAGAGATCTGGTCCACAACACTGAAGCTTTCTTT. Amino acids: CSARDLVHNTEAFF.

This clonotype came up a few times. This sequence joins TRBV5-1 and TRBJ1-3; D is possibly TRBD1 (5 bases). The CDR3 length is 18 residues. Deletions cut 4 bases from V and 0 bases from J, with 20 bases between. CDR1 and CDR2 (germline): SGHRS, YFSETQ. Here the CDR3 reads CASSQGRSGPLSGNTIYF. In DNA form, the CDR3 reads TGCGCCAGCAGCCAGGGTCGGTCAGGGCCACTCTCTGGAAACACCATATATTTT.

The CDR3 loop reads CASSFRGGANYGYTF. The DNA for the CDR3 is TGTGCCAGCAGTTTCCGTGGCGGCGCTAACTATGGCTACACCTTC. The V call is TRBV12-3 or TRBV12-4, the J call TRBJ1-2; D uncertain. The germline V and J ends were trimmed by 3 bases and 0 bases, with 11 bases remaining between them. The CDR3 is made up of 15 amino acids.

The chain links TRBV9 to TRBJ2-2; 8 positions agree with TRBD2. From germline, CDR1 is SGDLS and CDR2 YYNGEE. V was clipped by 4 bases and J by 0 bases; unmatched bases: 8. The CDR3 extends over 17 amino acids. Here the CDR3 reads CASSHPDSGANTGELFF. The CDR3, as DNA: TGTGCCAGCAGCCACCCTGATAGCGGGGCGAACACCGGGGAGCTGTTTTTT.

The genes are TRBV12-3 or TRBV12-4 and TRBJ2-2; tentatively, D is TRBD2 (6 bases). The CDR3 consists of 17 residues. The V and J ends lost 1 base and 1 base respectively, with 13 bases between them. This CDR3 reads CASSLGGSSGNTGELFF. CDR3 sequence (DNA): TGTGCCAGCAGTTTAGGGGGGAGTAGCGGGAACACCGGGGAGCTGTTTTTT.

The chain employs TRBV5-1 and TRBJ2-7; 7 nucleotides agree with TRBD2. Looked up from germline, CDR1 is SGHRS and CDR2 is YFSETQ. This CDR3 is 15 amino acids long. J was trimmed by 1 base and V by 4 bases; bases with no gene match: 8. This chain's CDR3 is CASSVSWGGSYEQYF. CDR3 DNA sequence: TGCGCCAGCAGCGTCTCTTGGGGGGGGTCCTACGAGCAGTACTTC.

There are a few counts of this clonotype. The V gene is TRBV4-2, the J gene TRBJ1-4; D is unclear. V was cut by 4 bases and J by 0 bases, with 9 bases left in between. CDR3 length equals 15 residues. Germline lookup yields CDR1 LGHNA and CDR2 YNFKEQ. The CDR3, as DNA: TGTGCCAGCAGCCCCGACGGTGCAACTAATGAAAAACTGTTTTTT. Its translation is CASSPDGATNEKLFF.

The V and J genes are TRBV20-1 and TRBJ2-5; 10 bases fit TRBD2. Germline V CDR1 and CDR2: DFQATT, SNEGSKA (reference sequence). Trimming took 4 bases from V and 3 from J; bases not matched to a gene: 5. The CDR3 has 14 amino acids. The CDR3 sequence is CSAILAGTKETQYF. The CDR3 DNA reads as TGCAGTGCTATACTAGCGGGGACAAAAGAGACCCAGTACTTC.

The V and J genes are TRBV5-5 and TRBJ1-2; D remains unclear. The CDR3 is 14 amino acids. CDR1 and CDR2 from the germline V gene are SGHKS and YYEKEE (reference sequence). V lost 4 bases, J lost 4 bases, and 14 bases lay in between. This CDR3 reads CASSPLRSPYGYTF. The CDR3 coding sequence is TGTGCCAGCAGCCCCCTTCGGAGCCCCTATGGCTACACCTTC.

The chain recombines TRBV29-1 with TRBJ2-5; TRBD1 agrees at 9 bases. Germline assignment: CDR1 SQVTM and CDR2 ANQGSEA. Trimming removed 4 bases from V and 4 bases from J; junction bases left unmatched: 1. This CDR3 spans 12 amino acids. The CDR3 here is CSVADRGETQYF. DNA for the CDR3: TGCAGCGTTGCGGACAGGGGAGAGACCCAGTACTTC.

The rearrangement uses TRBV10-3 and TRBJ1-2, with TRBD1 matching 10 bases. Germline CDR1 is ENHRY and CDR2 is SYGVKD. The CDR3 has 15 residues. The V gene end was trimmed by 7 bases and the J gene end by 4 bases; junction bases not matched to a gene: 9. Here the CDR3 DNA reads TGTGCCATCAAACTAAGGACAGGGGGGATCTATGGCTACACCTTC. Amino acids: CAIKLRTGGIYGYTF.

This clonotype has a count of ten or more. The V and J genes are TRBV20-1 and TRBJ2-3; 7 positions agree with TRBD1. J gave up 5 bases and V 5 bases, and 4 bases lay outside the gene matches. Germline V gene lookup returns CDR1 DFQATT and CDR2 SNEGSKA (reference sequence). CDR3 length: 12 amino acids. The CDR3 DNA is TGCAGTGCTCCCCGACAGGGAGATACGCAGTATTTT. The encoded protein is CSAPRQGDTQYF.

With respect to this clonotype: Since a much larger clone is just one base distant, this may be a read error. The chain combines TRBV11-1 with TRBJ2-2; D could derive from TRBD1 or TRBD2 (5 bases each). Germline CDR1 SGHAT, CDR2 FQDESV (reference sequence). Trimming took 5 bases from V and 4 from J, leaving 11 bases between them. This CDR3 has 14 amino acids. CDR3 in DNA: TGTGCCAGCAGCCCGGACGGGACCACCGGGGAGCTGTTTTTT. This gives the protein CASSPDGTTGELFF.

The genes are TRBV21-1 and TRBJ2-1; the DNA was not compared with TRBD2, the D call given in the table. TRBV21-1 is given as a pseudogene. The CDR3 totals 16 residues. CDR3 coding DNA: TGTGCCAGCAGCAAAAGGAGGGCGGGTAAGCGGAATGAGCAGTTCTTC. Translated: CASSKRRAGKRNEQFF.

The chain carries TRBV5-1 and TRBJ1-2; no reliable D call. CDR3 length: 12 residues. Trimming shortened V by 4 bases and J by 5 bases, and 9 bases separated the two germline ends. Germline V gene data show CDR1 as SGHRS and CDR2 as YFSETQ. In DNA form, the CDR3 reads TGCGCCAGCAGCGGGCCAGCTTATGGCTACACCTTC. Encoded protein: CASSGPAYGYTF.

This clonotype has a handful of counts. The DNA of the CDR3 is TGTGCCAGCAATCTACAGGGGGCCTCAGATACGCAGTATTTT. It is translated as CASNLQGASDTQYF. This chain joins TRBV7-2 and TRBJ2-3; TRBD1 agrees at 9 bases. With V trimmed by 7 bases and J by 4 bases, 6 bases remained unmatched. This CDR3 comprises 14 residues. CDR1 and CDR2 (germline): SGHTA, FQGNSA. The full variable domain, in which reference TRBV7-2 and TRBJ2-3 provide the parts outside the CDR3, is GAGVSQSPSNKVTEKGKDVELRCDPISGHTALYWYRQSLGQGLEFLIYFQGNSAPDKSGLPSDRFSAERTGGSVSTLTIQRTQQEDSAVYLCASNLQGASDTQYFGPGTRLTVL.

This clonotype was counted between two and nine times. This chain connects TRBV7-2 to TRBJ2-3, with D possibly TRBD2 on 6 matching bases. Germline assignment: CDR1 SGHTA and CDR2 FQGNSA. V dropped 8 bases and J dropped 0 bases, with 15 bases sitting between them. The CDR3 runs 15 residues. The DNA for the CDR3 is TGTGCCAGCTTCTTTGGCGGGGCCAGCACAGATACGCAGTATTTT. Translation: CASFFGGASTDTQYF.

This chain links TRBV7-9 with TRBJ2-5; TRBD2 aligns across 8 bases. The CDR3 contains 15 residues. Germline V gene data show CDR1 as SEHNR and CDR2 as FQNEAQ (reference sequence). V lost 2 bases, J lost 1 base, and 3 bases stayed unmatched. The CDR3 DNA reads as TGTGCCAGCAGCTTACTGAGCGGGAGCCAAGAGACCCAGTACTTC. Translating gives CASSLLSGSQETQYF.

This clonotype was seen once. The chain links TRBV20-1 to TRBJ1-1, with D maybe TRBD1 (6 bases). Germline lookup yields CDR1 DFQATT and CDR2 SNEGSKA (reference sequence). The CDR3 spans 13 residues. Trimming stripped 4 bases from V and 0 bases from J, with 9 bases between. In DNA form, the CDR3 reads TGCAGTGCTAACAGGGTCGTGAACACTGAAGCTTTCTTT. Translation gives CSANRVVNTEAFF.

A few counts support this clonotype. The chain uses TRBV6-2 or TRBV6-3 and TRBJ2-5, with no clear D. Per germline, CDR1 MNHEY and CDR2 SVGEGT. Trimming removed 8 bases from V and 1 base from J, with 11 bases in between. CDR3 length: 13 amino acids. The CDR3 sequence is CASGKRTQETQYF. In DNA, the CDR3 is TGTGCCAGCGGGAAACGGACCCAAGAGACCCAGTACTTC.